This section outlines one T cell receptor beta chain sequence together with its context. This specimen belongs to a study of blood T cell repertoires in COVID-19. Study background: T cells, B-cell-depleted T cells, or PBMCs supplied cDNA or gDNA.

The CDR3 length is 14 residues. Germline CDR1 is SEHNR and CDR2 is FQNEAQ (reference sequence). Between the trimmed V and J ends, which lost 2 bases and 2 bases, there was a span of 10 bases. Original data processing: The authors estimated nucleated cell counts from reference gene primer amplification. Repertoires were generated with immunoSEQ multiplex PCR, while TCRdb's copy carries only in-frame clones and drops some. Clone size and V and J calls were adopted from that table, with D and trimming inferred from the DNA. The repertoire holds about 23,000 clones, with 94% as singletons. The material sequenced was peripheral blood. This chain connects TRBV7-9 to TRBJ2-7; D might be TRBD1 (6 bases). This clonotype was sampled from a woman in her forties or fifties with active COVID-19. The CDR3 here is CASSLYEGAYEQYF. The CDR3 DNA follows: TGTGCCAGCAGCTTATATGAGGGGGCCTACGAGCAGTACTTC. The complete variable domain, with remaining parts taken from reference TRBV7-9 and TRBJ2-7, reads DTGVSQNPRHKITKRGQNVTFRCDPISEHNRLYWYRQTLGQGPEFLTYFQNEAQLEKSRLLSDRFSAERPKGSFSTLEIQRTEQGDSAMYLCASSLYEGAYEQYFGPGTRLTVT.